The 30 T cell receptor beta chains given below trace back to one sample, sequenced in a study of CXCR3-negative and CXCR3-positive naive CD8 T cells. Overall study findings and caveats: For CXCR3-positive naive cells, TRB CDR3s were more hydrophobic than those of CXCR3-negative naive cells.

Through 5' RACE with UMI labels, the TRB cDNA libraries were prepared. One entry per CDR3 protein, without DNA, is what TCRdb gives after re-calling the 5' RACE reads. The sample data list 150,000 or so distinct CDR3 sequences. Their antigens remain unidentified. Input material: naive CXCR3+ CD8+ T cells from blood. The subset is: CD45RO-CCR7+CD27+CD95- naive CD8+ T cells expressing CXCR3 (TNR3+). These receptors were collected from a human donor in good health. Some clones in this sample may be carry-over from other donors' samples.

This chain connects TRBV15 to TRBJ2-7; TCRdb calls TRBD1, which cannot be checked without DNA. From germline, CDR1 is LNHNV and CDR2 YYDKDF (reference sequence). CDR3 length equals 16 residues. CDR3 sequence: CATSIPSGPGPYEQYF.

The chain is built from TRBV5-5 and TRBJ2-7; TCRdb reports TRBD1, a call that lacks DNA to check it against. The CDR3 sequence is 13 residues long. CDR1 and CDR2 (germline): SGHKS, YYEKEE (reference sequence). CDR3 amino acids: CASSPGTGGKQYF.

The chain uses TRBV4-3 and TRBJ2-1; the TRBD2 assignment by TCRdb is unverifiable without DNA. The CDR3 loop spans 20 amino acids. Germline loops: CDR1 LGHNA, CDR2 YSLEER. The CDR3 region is CASSQDTGTLKRGVNNEQFF.

CDR3 in amino acids: CASSLDLAYAGGPETQYF. The chain couples TRBV11-2 to TRBJ2-5; the D call of TRBD2 rests on TCRdb alone, since no DNA is present to check it. This CDR3 is 18 amino acids long. Germline CDR1 and CDR2: SGHAT and FQNNGV.

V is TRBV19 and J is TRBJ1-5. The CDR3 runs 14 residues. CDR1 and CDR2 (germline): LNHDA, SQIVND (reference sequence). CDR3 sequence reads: CASSIQTDNQPQHF.

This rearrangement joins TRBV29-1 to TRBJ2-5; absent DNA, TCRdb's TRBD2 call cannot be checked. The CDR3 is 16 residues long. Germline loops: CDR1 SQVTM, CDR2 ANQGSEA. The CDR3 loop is CSVDGTSGTLGETQYF. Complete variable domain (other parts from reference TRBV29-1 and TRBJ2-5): SAVISQKPSRDICQRGTSLTIQCQVDSQVTMMFWYRQQPGQSLTLIATANQGSEATYESGFVIDKFPISRPNLTFSTLTVSNMSPEDSSIYLCSVDGTSGTLGETQYFGPGTRLLVL.

CDR3 amino acids: CASSSSGTPYEQYF. This rearrangement joins TRBV10-1 to TRBJ2-7. CDR3 length equals 14 residues. Germline V gene lookup returns CDR1 WNHNN and CDR2 SYGVQD (reference sequence).

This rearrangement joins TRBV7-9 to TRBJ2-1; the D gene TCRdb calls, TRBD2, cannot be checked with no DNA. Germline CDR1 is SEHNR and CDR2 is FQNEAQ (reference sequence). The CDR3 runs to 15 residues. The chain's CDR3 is CASSLQSGTRSEQFF.

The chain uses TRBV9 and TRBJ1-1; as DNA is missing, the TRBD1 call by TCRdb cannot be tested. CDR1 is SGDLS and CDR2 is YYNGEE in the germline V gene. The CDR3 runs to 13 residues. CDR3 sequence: CASSTGMNTEAFF. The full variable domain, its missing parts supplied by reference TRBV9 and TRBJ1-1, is DSGVTQTPKHLITATGQRVTLRCSPRSGDLSVYWYQQSLDQGLQFLIQYYNGEERAKGNILERFSAQQFPDLHSELNLSSLELGDSALYFCASSTGMNTEAFFGQGTRLTVV.

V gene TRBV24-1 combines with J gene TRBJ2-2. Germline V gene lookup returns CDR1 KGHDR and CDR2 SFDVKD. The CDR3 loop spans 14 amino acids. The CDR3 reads CATSDRTETGELFF.

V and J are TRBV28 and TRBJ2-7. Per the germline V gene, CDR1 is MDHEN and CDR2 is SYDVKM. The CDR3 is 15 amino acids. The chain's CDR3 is CASKKNFGGSYEQYF.

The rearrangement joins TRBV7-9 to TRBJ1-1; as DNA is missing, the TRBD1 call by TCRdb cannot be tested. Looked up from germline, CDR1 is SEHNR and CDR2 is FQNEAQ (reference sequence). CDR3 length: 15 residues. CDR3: CASSFRTGRYTEAFF.

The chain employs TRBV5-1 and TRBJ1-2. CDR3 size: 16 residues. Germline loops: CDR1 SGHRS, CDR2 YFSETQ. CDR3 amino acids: CASSSLDRYLNYGYTF. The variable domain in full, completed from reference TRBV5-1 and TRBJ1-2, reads KAGVTQTPRYLIKTRGQQVTLSCSPISGHRSVSWYQQTPGQGLQFLFEYFSETQRNKGNFPGRFSGRQFSNSRSEMNVSTLELGDSALYLCASSSLDRYLNYGYTFGSGTRLTVV.

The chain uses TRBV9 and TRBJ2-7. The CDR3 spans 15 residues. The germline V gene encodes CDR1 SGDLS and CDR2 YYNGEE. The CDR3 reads CASSVDSGSSYEQYF.

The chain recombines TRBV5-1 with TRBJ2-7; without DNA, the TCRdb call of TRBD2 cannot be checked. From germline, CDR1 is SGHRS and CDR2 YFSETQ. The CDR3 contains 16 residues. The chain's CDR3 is CASSVEAGPPHYEQYF.

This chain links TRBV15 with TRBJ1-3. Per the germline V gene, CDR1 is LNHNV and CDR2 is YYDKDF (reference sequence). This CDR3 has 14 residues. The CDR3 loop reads CATSGVGYGNTIYF.

CDR3 sequence reads: CASSPGGETEAFF. The chain is built from TRBV18 and TRBJ1-1. CDR3 length: 13 amino acids. Germline V lookup: CDR1 KGHSH, CDR2 LQKENI.

The CDR3 protein is CASSSGLSYEQYF. This chain connects TRBV7-9 to TRBJ2-7. The CDR3 length is 13 residues. Germline V CDR1 and CDR2: SEHNR, FQNEAQ (reference sequence).

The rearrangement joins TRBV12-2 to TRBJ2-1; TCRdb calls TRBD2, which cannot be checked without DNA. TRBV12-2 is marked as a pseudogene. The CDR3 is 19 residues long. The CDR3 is CASRLELAGGSAEENEQFF.

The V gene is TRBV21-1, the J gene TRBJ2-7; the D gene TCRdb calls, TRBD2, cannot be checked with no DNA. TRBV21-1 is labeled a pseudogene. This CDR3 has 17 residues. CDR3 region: CASSKGESSGSSYEQCF.

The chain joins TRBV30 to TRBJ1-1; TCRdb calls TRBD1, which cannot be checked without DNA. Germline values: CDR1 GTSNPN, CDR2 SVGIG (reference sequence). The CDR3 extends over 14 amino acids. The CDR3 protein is CAWSPGTGNTEAFF.

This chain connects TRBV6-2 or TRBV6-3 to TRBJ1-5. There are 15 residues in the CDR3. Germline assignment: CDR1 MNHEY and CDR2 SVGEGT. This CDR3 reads CASTSSPWSNQPQHF.

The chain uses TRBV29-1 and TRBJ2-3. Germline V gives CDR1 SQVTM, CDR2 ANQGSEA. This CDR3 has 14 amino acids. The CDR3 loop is CSVGLLYGADTQYF.

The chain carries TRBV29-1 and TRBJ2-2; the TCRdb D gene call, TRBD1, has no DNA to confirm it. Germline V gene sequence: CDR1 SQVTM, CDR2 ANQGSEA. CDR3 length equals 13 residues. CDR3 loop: CSVITGNTGELFF.

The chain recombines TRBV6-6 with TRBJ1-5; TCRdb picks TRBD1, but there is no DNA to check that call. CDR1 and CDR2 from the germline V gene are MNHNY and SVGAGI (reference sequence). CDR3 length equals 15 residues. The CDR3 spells CASTLGGQGPQPQHF.

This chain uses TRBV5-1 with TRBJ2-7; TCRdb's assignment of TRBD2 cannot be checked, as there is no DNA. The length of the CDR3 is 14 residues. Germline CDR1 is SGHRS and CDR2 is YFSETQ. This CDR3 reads CASSLDLVPYEQYF.

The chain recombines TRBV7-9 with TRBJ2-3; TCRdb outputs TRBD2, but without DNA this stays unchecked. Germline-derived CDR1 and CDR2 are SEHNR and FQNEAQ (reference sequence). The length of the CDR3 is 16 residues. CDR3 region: CASSPPTSGGTDTQYF. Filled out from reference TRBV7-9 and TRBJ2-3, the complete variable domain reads DTGVSQNPRHKITKRGQNVTFRCDPISEHNRLYWYRQTLGQGPEFLTYFQNEAQLEKSRLLSDRFSAERPKGSFSTLEIQRTEQGDSAMYLCASSPPTSGGTDTQYFGPGTRLTVL.

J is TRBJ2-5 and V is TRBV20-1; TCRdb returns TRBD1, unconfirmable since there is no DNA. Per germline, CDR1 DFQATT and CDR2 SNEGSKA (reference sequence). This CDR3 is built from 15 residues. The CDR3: CSAPDRTWYQETQYF.

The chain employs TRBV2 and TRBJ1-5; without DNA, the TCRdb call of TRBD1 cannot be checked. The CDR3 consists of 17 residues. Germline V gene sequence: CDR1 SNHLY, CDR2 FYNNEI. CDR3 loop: CASSWLQGQVSNQPQHF. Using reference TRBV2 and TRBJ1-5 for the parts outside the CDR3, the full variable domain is EPEVTQTPSHQVTQMGQEVILRCVPISNHLYFYWYRQILGQKVEFLVSFYNNEISEKSEIFDDQFSVERPDGSNFTLKIRSTKLEDSAMYFCASSWLQGQVSNQPQHFGDGTRLSIL.

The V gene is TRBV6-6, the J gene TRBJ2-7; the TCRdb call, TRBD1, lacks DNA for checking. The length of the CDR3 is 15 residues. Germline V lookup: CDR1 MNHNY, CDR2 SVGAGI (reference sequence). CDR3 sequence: CASSATGTGVYEQYF.